The subject of this entry is one T cell receptor beta chain. How the authors handled the data: Reference gene primers were amplified, and this amplification served to estimate nucleated cell counts. TCRdb's table, derived via immunoSEQ multiplex PCR, lists solely in-frame clones and lacks some. For V, J and clone size, that table is used; D and trimming come from the DNA. There are around 40,000 clones in the sample; over 75% occur only once, and roughly 40% lies in the top ten. The data stem from a study of blood T cell repertoires in COVID-19. The wider study: Italy, Spain and the United States were the sources of the convalescent and acute COVID-19 samples. T cells, B-cell-depleted T cells, or PBMCs provided the cDNA or gDNA that served as material.

CDR1 is MNHEY, CDR2 SMNVEV, per germline (reference sequence). This CDR3 region has 16 residues. With V trimmed by 3 bases and J by 7 bases, 9 bases remained unmatched. Sample: peripheral blood. This sequence was found in an elderly man with active or convalescent COVID-19. This chain uses TRBV27 with TRBJ1-4, with 9 bases aligning to TRBD1. CDR3 residues: CASSFLSGTGLEKLFF. CDR3 sequence (DNA): TGTGCCAGCAGTTTTCTGTCGGGGACAGGGCTTGAAAAACTGTTTTTT.